This entry concerns a single TCR beta chain. Being one base from a much bigger clone, this may be a read error. These data originate in a study of molecular identifiers for immune sequencing clone quantification. MiXCR, applied by TCRdb to the PCR reads, yields one record per CDR3 protein. The repertoire holds more than 250,000 distinct CDR3 sequences, 20% to 25% seen once, with 0.81% in the top ten. This clonotype originated in a human donor in good health. Some libraries in this study had Jurkat cell RNA spiked in. Sequenced: naive CD8+ T cells from blood, with Jurkat cell RNA spiked in. This sample's subset: FACS-sorted CD8+CD4-CCR7+CD45RA+ naive T cells.

In DNA, the CDR3 is TGTGCCAGCAGCAAAGCGGGGGTGGGCAATCAGCCCCAGCCTTTT. As protein: CASSKAGVGNQPQPF. V gene TRBV21-1 combines with J gene TRBJ1-5. TRBV21-1 is annotated as a pseudogene. The CDR3 contains 15 residues.